Sequencing of this T cell receptor (beta chain) was carried out in a study of T-cell memory formation after mild COVID-19. The CDR3 sequence is 16 residues long. V trimming: 3 bases; J trimming: 7 bases; junction bases outside the gene matches: 12. TCRdb independently ran MiXCR on the 5' RACE reads; one entry per CDR3 protein. The sample has more than 100,000 distinct CDR3 sequences, about a sixth seen once. As regards this clonotype: Its matching antigen is unknown.

Study results and limitations: Detection of some responders pre-infection suggested pre-existing cross-reactive memory T cells participated.

Sequenced material: PBMCs or a T cell subset sorted from them (not recorded which). This chain joins TRBV12-3 or TRBV12-4 and TRBJ1-5; 7 nucleotides align to TRBD1. The sequence came from a man aged 18 to 29 who had mild COVID-19 (a few samples of this study predate the infection). Cell type and time point are not known. The CDR3 sequence: CASSFGAGGQRQPQHF. The CDR3 DNA sequence: TGTGCCAGCAGTTTTGGGGCAGGGGGACAAAGACAGCCCCAGCATTTT.